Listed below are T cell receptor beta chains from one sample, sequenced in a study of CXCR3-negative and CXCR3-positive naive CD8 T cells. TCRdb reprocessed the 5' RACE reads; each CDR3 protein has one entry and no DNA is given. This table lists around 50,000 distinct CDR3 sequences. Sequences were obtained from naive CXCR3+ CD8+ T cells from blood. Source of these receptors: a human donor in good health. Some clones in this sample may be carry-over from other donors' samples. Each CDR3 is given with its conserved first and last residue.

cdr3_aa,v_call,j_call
CASSVAVRLETQYF,TRBV9,TRBJ2-5
CASTRTQPQETQYF,TRBV7-9,TRBJ2-5
CASSLLDRASSGANVLTF,TRBV7-9,TRBJ2-6
CATSRVRSPPYGYTF,TRBV15,TRBJ1-2
CASSPGVGVHTEAFF,TRBV7-9,TRBJ1-1
CASSVRTAADEKLFF,TRBV12-3/TRBV12-4,TRBJ1-4
CASIYDRGSYEQYF,TRBV28,TRBJ2-7
CASSLSETGGSPLHF,TRBV27,TRBJ1-6
CASSTRTGFEETQYF,TRBV12-3/TRBV12-4,TRBJ2-5
CSAQGRLSYEQYF,TRBV20-1,TRBJ2-7
CASSQPGPNYRNGTDTQYF,TRBV23-1,TRBJ2-3
CASSSEIATAGLHTEAFF,TRBV28,TRBJ1-1
CASSPTTGPGNTVYF,TRBV7-2,TRBJ1-3
CASSQARVNTGELFF,TRBV3-1,TRBJ2-2
CASSYRAGTYEQYF,TRBV3-1,TRBJ2-7